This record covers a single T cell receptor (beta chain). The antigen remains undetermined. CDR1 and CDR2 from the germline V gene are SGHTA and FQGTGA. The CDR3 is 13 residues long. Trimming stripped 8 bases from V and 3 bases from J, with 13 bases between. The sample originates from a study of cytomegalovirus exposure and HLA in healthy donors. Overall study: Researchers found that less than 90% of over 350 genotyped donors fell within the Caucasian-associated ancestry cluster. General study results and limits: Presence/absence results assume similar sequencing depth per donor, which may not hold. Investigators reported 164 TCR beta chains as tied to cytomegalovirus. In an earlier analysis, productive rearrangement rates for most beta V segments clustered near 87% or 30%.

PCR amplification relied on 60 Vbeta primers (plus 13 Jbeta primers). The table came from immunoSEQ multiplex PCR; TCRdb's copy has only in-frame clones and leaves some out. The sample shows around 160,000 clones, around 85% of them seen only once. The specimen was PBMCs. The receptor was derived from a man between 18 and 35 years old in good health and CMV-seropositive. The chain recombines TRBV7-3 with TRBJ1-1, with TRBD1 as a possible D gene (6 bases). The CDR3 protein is CASARGGDTEAFF. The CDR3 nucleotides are TGTGCCAGCGCAAGAGGGGGAGACACTGAAGCTTTCTTT.